This T cell receptor (beta chain) was captured in a study of blood T cell repertoires in COVID-19 (dated by TCRdb to 2020 to 2021). For the study in its entirety: Samples from collaborators originated in the United States, Italy and Spain and spanned both the acute and convalescent phases of COVID-19. The dataset comprised deeply sampled blood TCRbeta repertoires from subjects exposed to, actively infected with, or recovered from COVID-19. The repertoires were made available in a free public database intended to serve as a resource for research on the immune response to SARS-CoV-2. The prospective study material was composed of cDNA or gDNA derived from T cells, B-cell-depleted T cells, or PBMCs. Nearly every sample came with metadata listing a de-identified subject ID, COVID-19 status, age in years and sex. Where available, HLA class I and class II types were obtained from metadata supplied by the sample provider rather than from assay-based typing. Samples were obtained from the ongoing ImmuneRACE study (first 160 participants) and from approximately 1,200 subjects provided by 6 global collaborators. Points the paper makes about the study in general: The quantity of clinical and demographic metadata differed by source and by participant and was supplied without curation.

Collaborating institutions collected whole blood in K2EDTA tubes following their own protocols. For TCRbeta analysis, collaborators shipped samples in one of three forms: frozen whole blood, isolated PBMCs, or DNA extracted from either of those sample types. This clone was counted a few times. Its antigen is still unknown. No qualities accompany the bases; no much larger clone lies one base away. The V end loses 0 bases and the J end loses 6 bases, and a stretch of 11 bases separates them. The CDR3 measures 14 amino acids from cysteine to phenylalanine. The retained sequence is limited to the CDR3, 42 bases, with the frame set at the first base. The germline V gene (reference sequence) provides CDR1 SEHNR and CDR2 FQNEAQ. TCRbeta CDR3 regions were amplified from genomic DNA by means of the immunoSEQ Assay, a bias-controlled multiplex PCR. In the authors' own workflow: The number of nucleated cells in each sample was estimated from the amplification of reference gene primers within the assay. To quantify the absolute abundance of each unique TCRbeta CDR3 rearrangement, sequence reads were collapsed and filtered. For each sample, productive Simpson clonality was calculated by taking the square root of Simpson's diversity index across productive rearrangements. TCRdb provides this immuneACCESS table in a form limited to in-frame rearrangements. Some clones are lacking; in checked studies, under half of them reflect an unresolved V gene, and why the rest are absent is not known. From that table come the V and J calls and clone size; the DNA was used to work out D and trimming. This sample gives fewer than 250,000 clones in total; about 85% of them show up just once. The ten most abundant clones make up around 21% of the sample.

This receptor was taken from a human donor in a cohort sampled during active COVID-19. The V and J segments used are TRBV7-9 and TRBJ1-2; TRBD1 is a weak D gene call, 5 bases matching. The sample was peripheral blood. This receptor has the CDR3 CASSLAGANDGYTF. The DNA sequence is as follows: TGTGCCAGCAGCTTAGCAGGGGCGAACGATGGCTACACCTTC.